This T cell receptor (beta chain) was retrieved from a study of technical replicates of blood from a handful of donors. Trimming stripped 3 bases from V and 7 bases from J, with 14 bases between. The CDR3 spans 13 residues. Germline CDR1 reads SGDLS; CDR2 reads YYNGEE. This clone has a single count. Sequencing used immunoSEQ multiplex PCR; TCRdb keeps in-frame clones, though not all of them. This sample has tens of thousands of clones, with 93% found just once. The chain is built from TRBV9 and TRBJ2-7; perhaps TRBD1 as D (5 bases). This receptor was identified in a human donor in good health. Sequenced: T cells isolated from PBMCs. The CDR3 sequence: CASSGQPHGEQYF. CDR3 nucleotides: TGTGCCAGCAGCGGACAGCCCCACGGGGAGCAGTACTTC.